A single sample gave rise to the 10 T cell receptor beta chains below, sequenced in a study of siplizumab effects on memory and regulatory T cells. Here immunoSEQ multiplex PCR was the method, and the copy in TCRdb shows in-frame clones only, minus some. The sample yields about 110,000 clones, about nine tenths seen once. The sample consisted of CD4+ T cells sorted from blood. Receptor source: a human donor in good health.

CDR3 protein: CASSGWDRGLPWGYTF. The CDR3, as DNA: TGTGCCAGCAGTGGGTGGGACAGGGGGCTCCCCTGGGGCTACACCTTC. This chain connects TRBV6-1 to TRBJ1-2, with TRBD1 matching 12 bases. In germline, CDR1 is MNHNS, CDR2 SASEGT. The CDR3 is 16 amino acids. With 4 bases clipped from V and 8 bases from J, the junction kept 11 bases outside the gene matches.

This clone was counted once. V usage is TRBV28 and J usage is TRBJ2-7; D is undetermined. The germline CDR1 and CDR2 sequences are MDHEN and SYDVKM. The CDR3 is 14 amino acids. The germline V and J ends were trimmed by 1 base and 5 bases, with 12 bases remaining between them. The DNA for the CDR3 is TGTGCCAGCAGTTTATCCCTGGACCGCCACGAGCAGTACTTC. It is translated as CASSLSLDRHEQYF.

This clone was seen a handful of times. The chain is built from TRBV5-1 and TRBJ1-2; D is uncertain. The CDR3 is 12 residues long. CDR1 SGHRS and CDR2 YFSETQ come from the germline V gene. V lost 0 bases, J lost 4 bases, and 4 bases lay in between. The DNA for the CDR3 is TGCGCCAGCAGCTTGGAAGGCTATGGCTACACCTTC. It translates to CASSLEGYGYTF.

The chain recombines TRBV18 with TRBJ2-5; 11 bases fit TRBD2. The ends lost 0 bases at V and 3 bases at J; junction bases unmatched: 0. This CDR3 spans 15 amino acids. In germline, CDR1 is KGHSH, CDR2 LQKENI. This CDR3 reads CASSPPSGREETQYF. CDR3 in DNA: TGTGCCAGCTCACCACCTAGCGGGAGGGAAGAGACCCAGTACTTC.

The V gene is TRBV6-6, the J gene TRBJ2-1; D is unclear. This CDR3 is 13 amino acids long. The V gene's germline CDR1 is MNHNY and CDR2 SVGAGI (reference sequence). The V gene lost 7 bases and the J gene lost 0 bases, with 7 bases spanning the gap. The CDR3 protein is CASNGYSYNEQFF. Here the CDR3 DNA reads TGTGCCAGCAACGGGTACTCCTACAATGAGCAGTTCTTC.

In regard to this clone: The germline gene is not matched at one end of the junction; a read error may be the cause. The chain couples TRBV5-4 to TRBJ2-1; 7 nucleotides agree with TRBD1. This CDR3 comprises 15 residues. The V gene's germline CDR1 is SGHNT and CDR2 YYREEE (reference sequence). The CDR3 sequence is CASSPKGQTYNEQFF. The CDR3 nucleotides read TGTGCCAGCAGCCCGAAGGGACAGACCTACAATGAACAGTTCTTC.

This clone was observed once. The J gene is TRBJ2-5, the V gene TRBV9; D might be TRBD1 (5 bases). The CDR3 is 15 amino acids. V was clipped by 0 bases and J by 1 base, with 10 bases between them. CDR1 is SGDLS and CDR2 is YYNGEE in the germline V gene. The CDR3 DNA sequence: TGTGCCAGCAGCGTAGTTCCAGGGTTCCAAGAGACCCAGTACTTC. This codes for CASSVVPGFQETQYF.

This rearrangement joins TRBV7-8 to TRBJ2-4; D unclear. V was clipped by 3 bases and J by 0 bases, with 15 bases between them. There are 17 residues in the CDR3. Per germline, CDR1 SGHVS and CDR2 FQNEAQ. The CDR3 is CASSFGREVLAKNIQYF. The CDR3 coding sequence is TGTGCCAGCAGCTTTGGAAGGGAAGTTCTAGCCAAAAACATTCAGTACTTC.

The chain links TRBV21-1 to TRBJ1-2. TRBV21-1 is a recognized pseudogene. The CDR3 runs to 19 residues. The CDR3 spells CASNMPFWGKGPRYYGYTF. The CDR3 DNA follows: TGTGCCAGCAACATGCCATTCTGGGGGAAAGGTCCAAGGTACTATGGCTACACCTTC.

The chain couples TRBV5-6 to TRBJ2-5, with 8 nucleotides matching TRBD1. Trimming took 2 bases from V and 7 from J; bases not matched to a gene: 13. CDR3 size: 16 residues. Germline CDR1 is SGHDT and CDR2 is YYEEEE. CDR3 sequence (DNA): TGTGCCAGCAGCTTATTCCAGGGGGCCCAACCGGGGACCCAGTACTTC. It encodes CASSLFQGAQPGTQYF.